This section outlines one TCR beta chain sequence together with its context. The clone's antigen remains unknown. No quality values exist for individual bases; no much larger clone is one base distant. The data originate from a study of OX40 agonist ivuxolimab in advanced cancers. The study in broad terms: Ivuxolimab, which targeted the costimulatory receptor OX40 (CD134), was an agonistic, fully human IgG2 monoclonal antibody. Intravenous ivuxolimab was administered to patients every 2 weeks at six dose levels: 0.01, 0.1, 0.3, 1.5, 3 and 10 mg/kg. Of the roughly 52 patients in dose escalation, approximately 20 had hepatocellular carcinoma, around 15 had melanoma, 9 had renal cell carcinoma and 9 had head and neck cancer. A male proportion of approximately 83% and a mean age of roughly 58 years, ranging from 23 to 79, were recorded for the dose-escalation cohort. Patients were allowed to have had prior anti-PD-1, anti-PD-L1 or anti-CTLA-4 therapy, and roughly 40% of the dose-escalation patients had previously received checkpoint inhibitors. Partial responses occurred in three dose-escalation patients, of whom one had hepatocellular carcinoma and two had cutaneous melanoma. The point of sequencing TCRbeta in the periphery was to test whether ivuxolimab changed TCR sequence diversity and drove clonal T-cell expansion. The paper reports the monotherapy dose-escalation portion (N of about 47 patients) of the phase I ivuxolimab trial. The investigation overall reported the following: In partial responders in the 0.1-3.0 mg/kg groups, normalized peripheral clonal expansion was found to be among the lowest, especially among CD8+ T cells. Low levels of normalized T-cell clonal expansion were also shown by some nonresponding patients. At doses of 0.1 to 3.0 mg/kg, clonal expansion of both CD4+ and CD8+ T cells in blood was seen between baseline and week 6. After ivuxolimab, more expanded clones were found on average in CD8+ T cells than in CD4+ T cells. Antigen specificity was not determined for the clonally expanded peripheral T cells.

Patients with a history of autoimmune disease or receiving systemic immunosuppression were excluded from the trial. In every dose cohort, peripheral blood was drawn for TCR sequencing at baseline, cycle 4 day 1, and cycle 7 day 1. The samples were taken from a phase I, first-in-human, multicenter, open-label dose-escalation trial of ivuxolimab. The trial enrolled adults with locally advanced or metastatic head and neck squamous cell, hepatocellular, melanoma or renal cell carcinoma. CD4+ and CD8+ T cells were sorted separately from peripheral blood before TCR sequencing. Genomic DNA was extracted from sorted cells for sequencing of the TCRbeta CDR3 region. TCRbeta CDR3 regions were sequenced using the immunoSEQ Assay. The immuneACCESS repertoire file appears here via TCRdb, limited to in-frame rearrangements. These files lack a portion of the clones; in checked studies, under half of the deficit traces to unresolved V genes, and the cause of the others is not known. For this sample there are around 16,000 clones; around four fifths appear just once. In total, the top ten clones hold over 10% of the sample.

The sample was CD4+ or CD8+ T cells sorted from blood, taken in a trial of the OX40 agonist ivuxolimab. The sequence derives from an adult with an advanced solid tumor such as melanoma, head and neck, liver or kidney cancer.

The DNA is as follows: TGTGCCAGCAGCTTAGTCGGCTCCTACACTGAAGCTTTCTTT. This sequence encodes CASSLVGSYTEAFF. The chain was built from TRBV7-9 and TRBJ1-1, with the D gene call left open. For CDR1 and CDR2, the germline V gene (reference sequence) lists SEHNR and FQNEAQ. Deletion took 1 base off V and 3 bases off J, with a span of 9 bases between the germline ends. Reading from cysteine to phenylalanine, the CDR3 counts 14 amino acids. Of the read, only the CDR3 DNA is kept; its 42 bases are in frame from base 1.